The 7 T cell receptor beta chains reported below all come from one sample, sequenced in a study of somatic mutations in cytotoxic T cells in rheumatoid arthritis. Measured with immunoSEQ multiplex PCR; TCRdb has only the in-frame clones, and not every one. Seen here are about 19,000 clones, roughly 85% observed once, and the top ten hold 5.5% to 8%. Sequencing was carried out using CD8+ T cells sorted from blood. Receptors originate from a woman in her forties with rheumatoid arthritis.

Worth noting for this clone: The sample holds other DNA sequences that translate to the same CDR3. The chain is built from TRBV20-1 and TRBJ2-5; D remains ambiguous. Trimming took 3 bases from V and 5 from J, leaving 7 bases between them. Germline CDR1 and CDR2: DFQATT and SNEGSKA (reference sequence). This CDR3 comprises 11 residues. This chain's CDR3 is CSARVGETQYF. CDR3 nucleotides: TGCAGTGCTAGGGTCGGGGAGACCCAGTACTTC.

The chain carries TRBV6-5 and TRBJ2-3, with TRBD2 identical over 12 bases. The CDR3 has 14 residues. Germline loops: CDR1 MNHEY, CDR2 SVGAGI. Trimming removed 10 bases from V and 6 bases from J; junction bases left unmatched: 8. The CDR3 sequence is CATSRTSGEDTQYF. CDR3 DNA: TGTGCCACCTCGCGGACTAGCGGGGAGGATACGCAGTATTTT.

This chain connects TRBV5-1 to TRBJ2-3, with a possible D match to TRBD2 (6 bases). Germline CDR1 and CDR2: SGHRS and YFSETQ. CDR3 length: 16 residues. V shed 4 bases and J shed 1 base, with 16 bases lying between them. CDR3 amino acids: CASSPRLEGGTDTQYF. CDR3 sequence (DNA): TGCGCCAGCAGCCCTCGGTTGGAGGGAGGCACAGATACGCAGTATTTT.

The rearrangement links TRBV7-6 to TRBJ1-6; D not certain. The CDR3 runs 14 residues. V was pared by 0 bases and J by 4 bases, with 4 bases between. Germline lookup yields CDR1 SGHVS and CDR2 FNYEAQ. This CDR3 reads CASSLAMYNSPLHF. The CDR3, as DNA: TGTGCCAGCAGCTTAGCCATGTATAATTCACCCCTCCACTTT.

V usage is TRBV9 and J usage is TRBJ1-2; D is unresolved. This CDR3 has 15 residues. Trimming removed 0 bases from V and 4 bases from J, with 13 bases in between. Germline V gene lookup returns CDR1 SGDLS and CDR2 YYNGEE. CDR3 in amino acids: CASSVGPGSSYGYTF. In DNA, the CDR3 is TGTGCCAGCAGCGTAGGTCCGGGGTCAAGCTATGGCTACACCTTC.

The J gene is TRBJ1-1, the V gene TRBV2; the D gene is possibly TRBD1 (5 bases). The germline CDR1 and CDR2 sequences are SNHLY and FYNNEI. V was clipped by 7 bases and J by 11 bases, with 17 bases between them. CDR3 length: 12 residues. The CDR3 protein is CASTVAGGSAFF. As DNA, the CDR3 is TGTGCCAGCACTGTCGCGGGGGGGAGCGCTTTCTTT. The variable domain in full, completed from reference TRBV2 and TRBJ1-1, reads EPEVTQTPSHQVTQMGQEVILRCVPISNHLYFYWYRQILGQKVEFLVSFYNNEISEKSEIFDDQFSVERPDGSNFTLKIRSTKLEDSAMYFCASTVAGGSAFFGQGTRLTVV.

The chain carries TRBV7-6 and TRBJ2-1; 13 bases agree with TRBD2. The CDR3 has 15 residues. The junction had 5 bases not matched to a gene; V was cut back by 5 bases and J by 7 bases. Germline V gene data show CDR1 as SGHVS and CDR2 as FNYEAQ. CDR3 protein: CASSTGLAGSNEQFF. CDR3 in DNA: TGTGCCAGCAGCACGGGACTAGCGGGATCGAATGAGCAGTTCTTC. The full variable domain, rest sourced from reference TRBV7-6 and TRBJ2-1, is GAGVSQSPRYKVTKRGQDVALRCDPISGHVSLYWYRQALGQGPEFLTYFNYEAQQDKSGLPNDRFSAERPEGSISTLTIQRTEQRDSAMYRCASSTGLAGSNEQFFGPGTRLTVL.